This T cell receptor beta chain is from a study of shared clonotypes between healthy human individuals. The germline V and J ends were trimmed by 2 bases and 6 bases, with 9 bases remaining between them. Germline lookup yields CDR1 MNHEY and CDR2 SVGAGI. The CDR3 has 13 residues. Each subset's genomic DNA was shared equally among a number of immunoSEQ plates. Authors' processing steps: Junction-only sequences without quality scores were provided by ImmunoSEQ, so filtering was different. Profiled with immunoSEQ multiplex PCR; TCRdb holds only in-frame clones, not every one. V and J calls plus clone size are reproduced from that table; the DNA served to infer D and trimming. This sample has roughly 1,100,000 clones, with around four fifths found just once.

The clonotype comes from a man between 18 and 35 years old in good health. The sample taken for sequencing was memory CD4+ T cells sorted from blood. The subset here: CD45RA-negative fraction. The rearrangement uses TRBV6-5 and TRBJ2-3; no firm D call. CDR3 nucleotide sequence: TGTGCCAGCAGTTACCAACCTCTTGATACGCAGTATTTT. Its translation is CASSYQPLDTQYF.